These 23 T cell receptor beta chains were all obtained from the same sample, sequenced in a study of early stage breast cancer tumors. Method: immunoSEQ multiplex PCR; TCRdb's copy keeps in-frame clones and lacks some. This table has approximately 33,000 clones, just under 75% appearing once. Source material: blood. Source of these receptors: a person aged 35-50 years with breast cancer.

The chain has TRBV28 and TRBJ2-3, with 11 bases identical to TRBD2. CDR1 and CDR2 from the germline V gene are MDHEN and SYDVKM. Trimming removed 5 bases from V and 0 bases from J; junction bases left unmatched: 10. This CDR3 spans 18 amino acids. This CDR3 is CASSPTGTSGLSTDTQYF. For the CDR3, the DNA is TGTGCCAGCAGTCCGACCGGGACTAGCGGACTAAGCACAGATACGCAGTATTTT.

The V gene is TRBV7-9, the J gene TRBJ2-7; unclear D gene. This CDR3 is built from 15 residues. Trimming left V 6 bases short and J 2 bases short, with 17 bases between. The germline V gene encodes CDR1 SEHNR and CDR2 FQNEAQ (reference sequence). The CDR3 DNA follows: TGTGCCAGCAGTCACACATTTGGCAGCACCTACGAGCAGTACTTC. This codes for CASSHTFGSTYEQYF.

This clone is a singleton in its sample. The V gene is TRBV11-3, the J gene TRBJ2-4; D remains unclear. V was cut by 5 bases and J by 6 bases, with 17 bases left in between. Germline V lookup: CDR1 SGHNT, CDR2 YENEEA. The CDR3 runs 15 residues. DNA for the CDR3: TGTGCCAGCAGCCACACCTATGTGGGGATAAACATTCAGTACTTC. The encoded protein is CASSHTYVGINIQYF.

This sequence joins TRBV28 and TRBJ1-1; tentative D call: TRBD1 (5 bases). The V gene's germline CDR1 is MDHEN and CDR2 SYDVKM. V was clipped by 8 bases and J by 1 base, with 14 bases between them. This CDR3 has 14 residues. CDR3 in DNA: TGTGCCAGCTACCGGGGACGGAGGAACACTGAAGCTTTCTTT. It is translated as CASYRGRRNTEAFF.

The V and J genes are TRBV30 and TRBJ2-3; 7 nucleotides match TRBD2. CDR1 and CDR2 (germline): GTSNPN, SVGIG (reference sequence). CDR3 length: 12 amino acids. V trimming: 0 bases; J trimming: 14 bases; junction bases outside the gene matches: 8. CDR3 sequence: CAWSVRREYRYF. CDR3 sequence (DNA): TGTGCCTGGAGTGTAAGGCGGGAGTACCGGTATTTT.

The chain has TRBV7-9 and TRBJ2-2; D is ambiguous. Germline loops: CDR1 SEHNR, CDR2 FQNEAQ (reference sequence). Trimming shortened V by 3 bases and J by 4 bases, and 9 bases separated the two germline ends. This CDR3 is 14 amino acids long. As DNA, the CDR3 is TGTGCCAGCAGCTTTTCCAAGATCACCGGGGAGCTGTTTTTT. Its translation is CASSFSKITGELFF. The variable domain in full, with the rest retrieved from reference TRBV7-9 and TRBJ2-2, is DTGVSQNPRHKITKRGQNVTFRCDPISEHNRLYWYRQTLGQGPEFLTYFQNEAQLEKSRLLSDRFSAERPKGSFSTLEIQRTEQGDSAMYLCASSFSKITGELFFGEGSRLTVL.

The CDR3 sequence: CASSEGAGGNGYTF. The CDR3 bases are TGTGCCAGCAGTGAGGGGGCAGGGGGAAATGGCTACACCTTC. V is TRBV6-1 and J is TRBJ1-2; TRBD1 matches 7 bases. Germline V CDR1 and CDR2: MNHNS, SASEGT. This CDR3 is built from 14 residues. Trimming removed 3 bases from V and 6 bases from J; junction bases left unmatched: 7.

CDR3 in DNA: TGTGCCAGCAGTTACGACGGCAACTATGGCTACACCTTC. This gives the protein CASSYDGNYGYTF. The genes are TRBV6-5 and TRBJ1-2; D not certain. The ends were cut back, 2 bases at V and 2 bases at J, with 6 bases in the middle. Germline CDR1 is MNHEY and CDR2 is SVGAGI. The CDR3 totals 13 residues.

This chain's CDR3 is CASSHGTSGRARSRWEQFF. For the CDR3, the DNA is TGTGCCAGCAGCCATGGGACTAGCGGGAGGGCGAGGTCTAGGTGGGAGCAGTTCTTC. The V and J genes are TRBV11-1 and TRBJ2-1; 16 nucleotides match TRBD2. This CDR3 region has 19 residues. The V segment lost 5 bases and the J segment 10 bases; nucleotides outside the gene matches: 17. Germline V gene lookup returns CDR1 SGHAT and CDR2 FQDESV (reference sequence).

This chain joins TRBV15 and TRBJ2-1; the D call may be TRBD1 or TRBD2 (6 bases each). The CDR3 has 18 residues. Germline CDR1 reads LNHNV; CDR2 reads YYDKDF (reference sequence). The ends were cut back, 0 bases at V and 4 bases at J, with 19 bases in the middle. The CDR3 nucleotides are TGTGCCACCAGCAGAGAGAAGGGACAACTAGCAGCTTACAATGAGCAGTTCTTC. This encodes CATSREKGQLAAYNEQFF.

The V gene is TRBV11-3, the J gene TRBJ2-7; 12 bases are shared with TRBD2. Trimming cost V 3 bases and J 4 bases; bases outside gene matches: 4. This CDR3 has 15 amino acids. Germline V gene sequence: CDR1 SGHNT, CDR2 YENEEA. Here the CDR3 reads CASSLTSGSTYEQYF. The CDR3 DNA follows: TGTGCCAGCAGCTTGACTAGCGGGAGTACATACGAGCAGTACTTC.

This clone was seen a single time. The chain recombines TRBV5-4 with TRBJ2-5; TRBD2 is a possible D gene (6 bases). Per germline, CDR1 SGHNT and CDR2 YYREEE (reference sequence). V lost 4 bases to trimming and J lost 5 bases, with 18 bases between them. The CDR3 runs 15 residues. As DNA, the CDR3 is TGTGCCAGCAGCCCCTATTCGGAGGGCCCGGAGACCCAGTACTTC. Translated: CASSPYSEGPETQYF.

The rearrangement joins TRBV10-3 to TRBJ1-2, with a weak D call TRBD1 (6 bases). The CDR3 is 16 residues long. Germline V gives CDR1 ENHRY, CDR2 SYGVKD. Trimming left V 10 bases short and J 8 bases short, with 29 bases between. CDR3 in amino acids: CATVDPSRQESYGYTF. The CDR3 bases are TGTGCCACCGTGGACCCTAGCAGACAGGAAAGTTACGGCTACACCTTC.

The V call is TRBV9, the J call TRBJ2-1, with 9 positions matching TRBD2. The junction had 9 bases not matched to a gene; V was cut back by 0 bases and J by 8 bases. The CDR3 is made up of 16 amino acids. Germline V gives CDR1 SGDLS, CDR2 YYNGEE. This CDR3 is CASSVEGGRAYDEQFF. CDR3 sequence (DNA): TGTGCCAGCAGCGTAGAGGGCGGGAGGGCGTACGATGAGCAGTTCTTC.

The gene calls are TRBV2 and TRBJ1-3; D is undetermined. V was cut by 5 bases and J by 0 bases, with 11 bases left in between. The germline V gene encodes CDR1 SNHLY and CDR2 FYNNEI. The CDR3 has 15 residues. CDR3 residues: CASSRPLSSGNTIYF. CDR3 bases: TGTGCCAGCAGTAGGCCCTTGAGCTCTGGAAACACCATATATTTT. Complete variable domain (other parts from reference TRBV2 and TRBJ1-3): EPEVTQTPSHQVTQMGQEVILRCVPISNHLYFYWYRQILGQKVEFLVSFYNNEISEKSEIFDDQFSVERPDGSNFTLKIRSTKLEDSAMYFCASSRPLSSGNTIYFGEGSWLTVV.

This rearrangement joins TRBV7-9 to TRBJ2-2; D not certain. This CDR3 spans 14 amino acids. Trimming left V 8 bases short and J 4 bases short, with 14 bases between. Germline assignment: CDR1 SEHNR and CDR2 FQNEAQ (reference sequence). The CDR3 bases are TGTGCCAGCCCCGGGTTCTCCACCACCGGGGAGCTGTTTTTT. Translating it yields CASPGFSTTGELFF.

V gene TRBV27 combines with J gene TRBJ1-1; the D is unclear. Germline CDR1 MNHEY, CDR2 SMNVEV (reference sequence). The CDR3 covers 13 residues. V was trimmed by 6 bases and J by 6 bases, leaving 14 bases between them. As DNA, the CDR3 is TGTGCCAGCAGGAGGGATCTCTGGGCTGAAGCTTTCTTT. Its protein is CASRRDLWAEAFF.

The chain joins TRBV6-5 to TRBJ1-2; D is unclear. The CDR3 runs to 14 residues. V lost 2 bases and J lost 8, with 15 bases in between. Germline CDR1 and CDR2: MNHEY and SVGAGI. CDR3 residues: CASSYAQSLGGYTF. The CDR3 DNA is TGTGCCAGCAGTTACGCGCAGAGCCTCGGAGGCTACACCTTC.

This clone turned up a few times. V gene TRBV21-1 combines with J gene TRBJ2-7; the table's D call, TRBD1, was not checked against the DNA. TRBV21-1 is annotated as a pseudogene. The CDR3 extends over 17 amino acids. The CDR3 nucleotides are TGTGCCAGCACCCAAGACCAATCGTCGGGACAGGGGTGCGAGCAGTACTTC. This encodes CASTQDQSSGQGCEQYF.

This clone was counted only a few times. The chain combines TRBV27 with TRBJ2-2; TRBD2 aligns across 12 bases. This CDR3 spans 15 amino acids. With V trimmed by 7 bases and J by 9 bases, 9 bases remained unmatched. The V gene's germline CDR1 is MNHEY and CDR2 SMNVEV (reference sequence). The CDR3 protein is CASTPELAGGRELFF. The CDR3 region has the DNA TGTGCCAGCACCCCCGAACTAGCGGGAGGTCGGGAGCTGTTTTTT.

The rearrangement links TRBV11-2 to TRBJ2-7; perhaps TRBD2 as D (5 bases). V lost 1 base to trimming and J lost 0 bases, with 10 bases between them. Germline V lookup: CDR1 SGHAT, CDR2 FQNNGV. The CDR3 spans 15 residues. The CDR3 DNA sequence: TGTGCCAGCAGCTTAGCTGCGGGCAACTCCTACGAGCAGTACTTC. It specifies CASSLAAGNSYEQYF.

As DNA, the CDR3 is TGTGCCAGCAGCTTGGCCCTAGGTAGGCTAGCCTACGAGCAGTACTTC. Translated: CASSLALGRLAYEQYF. The rearrangement joins TRBV5-6 to TRBJ2-7, with unresolved D. This CDR3 has 16 amino acids. Trimming took 0 bases from V and 2 from J, leaving 15 bases between them. Per germline, CDR1 SGHDT and CDR2 YYEEEE.

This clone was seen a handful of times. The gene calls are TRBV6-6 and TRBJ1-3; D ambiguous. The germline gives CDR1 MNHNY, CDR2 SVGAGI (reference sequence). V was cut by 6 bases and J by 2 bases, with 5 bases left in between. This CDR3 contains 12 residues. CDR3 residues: CASRGPGNTIYF. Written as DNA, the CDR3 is TGTGCCAGCAGGGGCCCTGGAAACACCATATATTTT.